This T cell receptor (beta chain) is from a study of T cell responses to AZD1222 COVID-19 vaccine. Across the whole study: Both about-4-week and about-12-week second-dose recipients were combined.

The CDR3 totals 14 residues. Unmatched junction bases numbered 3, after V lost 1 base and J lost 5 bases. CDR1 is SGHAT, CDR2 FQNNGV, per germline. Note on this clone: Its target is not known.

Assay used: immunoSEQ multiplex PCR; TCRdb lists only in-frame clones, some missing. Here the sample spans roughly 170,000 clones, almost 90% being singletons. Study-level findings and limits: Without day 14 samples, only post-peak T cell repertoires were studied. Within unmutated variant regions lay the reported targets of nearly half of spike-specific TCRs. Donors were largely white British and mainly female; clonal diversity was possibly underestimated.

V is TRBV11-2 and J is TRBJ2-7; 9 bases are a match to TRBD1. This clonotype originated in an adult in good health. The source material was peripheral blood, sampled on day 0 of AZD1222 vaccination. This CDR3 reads CASSLVDRGHEQYF. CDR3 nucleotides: TGTGCCAGCAGCTTAGTGGACAGGGGACACGAGCAGTACTTC.